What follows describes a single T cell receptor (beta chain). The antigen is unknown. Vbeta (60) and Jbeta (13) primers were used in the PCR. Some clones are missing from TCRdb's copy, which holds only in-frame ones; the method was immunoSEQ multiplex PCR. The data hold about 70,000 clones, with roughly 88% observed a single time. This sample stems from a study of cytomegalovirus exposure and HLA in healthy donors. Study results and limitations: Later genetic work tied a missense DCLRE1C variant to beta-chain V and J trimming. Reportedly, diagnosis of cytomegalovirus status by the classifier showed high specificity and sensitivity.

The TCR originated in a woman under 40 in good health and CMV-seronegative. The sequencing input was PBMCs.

CDR3 residues: CASSIQGQGRYEQYF. In nucleotides, the CDR3 is TGTGCCAGTAGTATCCAGGGACAGGGGCGTTACGAGCAGTACTTC. V and J are TRBV19 and TRBJ2-7; 10 positions match TRBD1. CDR1 and CDR2 from the germline V gene are LNHDA and SQIVND (reference sequence). CDR3 length equals 15 residues. V was pared by 3 bases and J by 4 bases, with 6 bases of the junction left unmatched.